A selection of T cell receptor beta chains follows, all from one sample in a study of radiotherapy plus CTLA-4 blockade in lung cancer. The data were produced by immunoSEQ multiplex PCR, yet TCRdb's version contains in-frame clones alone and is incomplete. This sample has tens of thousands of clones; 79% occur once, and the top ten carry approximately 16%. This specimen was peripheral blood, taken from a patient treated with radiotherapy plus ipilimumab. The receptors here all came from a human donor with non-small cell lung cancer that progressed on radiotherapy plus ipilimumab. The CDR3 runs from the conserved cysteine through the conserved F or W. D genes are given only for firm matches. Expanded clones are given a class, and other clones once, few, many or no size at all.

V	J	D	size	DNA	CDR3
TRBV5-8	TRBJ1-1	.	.	TGTGCCAGCAGCTTGGAGGGGGGAGCCGAAGCTTTCTTT	CASSLEGGAEAFF
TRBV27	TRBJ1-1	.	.	TGTGCCAGCAGTTTATCTGGGGCGGGCCTGGGGGAAGCTTTCTTT	CASSLSGAGLGEAFF
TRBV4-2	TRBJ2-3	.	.	TGTGCCAGCAGCCGCGAGGCGTCTAGCACAGATACGCAGTATTTT	CASSREASSTDTQYF
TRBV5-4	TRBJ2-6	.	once	TGTGCCAGCAGCCAAACTACAGGGTCCGGGGCCAACGTCCTGACTTTC	CASSQTTGSGANVLTF
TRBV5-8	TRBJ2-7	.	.	TGTGCCAGCAGCTTACAGGGTGGCAGGTACGAGCAGTACTTC	CASSLQGGRYEQYF
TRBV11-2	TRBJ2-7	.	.	TGTGCCATCCCCACTAAAGTTTCCTACGAGCAGTACTTC	CAIPTKVSYEQYF
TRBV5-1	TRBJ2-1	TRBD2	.	TGCGCCAGCAGCTTAGACGGGAGGGGGTACAATGAGCAGTTCTTC	CASSLDGRGYNEQFF
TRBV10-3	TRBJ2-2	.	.	TGTGCCATCAGTGACCCACAGGGCCGGAACACCGGGGAGCTGTTTTTT	CAISDPQGRNTGELFF
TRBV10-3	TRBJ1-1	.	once	TGTGCCATCAGTCCCTTAGCCGGGACGGGGAACACTGAAGCTTTCTTT	CAISPLAGTGNTEAFF
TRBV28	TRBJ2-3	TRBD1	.	TGTGCCAGCAGTTTACCCTCGGACAGGGGAAGCACAGATACGCAGTATTTT	CASSLPSDRGSTDTQYF
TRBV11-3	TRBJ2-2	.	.	TGTGCCAGCAGCTCAGGTCGTGGGAGTAACACCGGGGAGCTGTTTTTT	CASSSGRGSNTGELFF
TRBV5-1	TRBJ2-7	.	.	TGCGCCAGCAGCTATTATACAGGGTCCTACGAGCAGTACTTC	CASSYYTGSYEQYF
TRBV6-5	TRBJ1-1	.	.	TGTGCCAGCAGTTACTCGATAGCTCTGAACACTGAAGCTTTCTTT	CASSYSIALNTEAFF
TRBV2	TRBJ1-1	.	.	TGTGCCAGCACACCGGAAAAAGGAGCTTTCTTT	CASTPEKGAFF
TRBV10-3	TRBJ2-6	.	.	TGTGCCATCAGTGAATTCGGGTGGGGTGCTGGGGCCAACGTCCTGACTTTC	CAISEFGWGAGANVLTF
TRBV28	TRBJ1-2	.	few	TGTGCCAGCAGTTGGCCAGCCCGGAACTATGGCTACACCTTC	CASSWPARNYGYTF
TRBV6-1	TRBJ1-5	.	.	TGTGCCAGCAGTTTGGGATGGGATCAGCCCCAGCATTTT	CASSLGWDQPQHF
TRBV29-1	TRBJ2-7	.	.	TGCAGCGTTGTGGGGGAGATGAGGTCCTACGAGCAGTACTTC	CSVVGEMRSYEQYF
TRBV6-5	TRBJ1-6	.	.	TGTGCCAGCAGGCCGGGACAATATAGCGATTCACCCCTCCACTTT	CASRPGQYSDSPLHF
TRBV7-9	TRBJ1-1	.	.	TGTGCCAGCAGCTCAGGCGGGGGCTACACTGAAGCTTTCTTT	CASSSGGGYTEAFF
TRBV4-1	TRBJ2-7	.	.	TGCGCCAGCAGCCAAGATGACGGGAGTGACGACGAGCAGTACTTC	CASSQDDGSDDEQYF
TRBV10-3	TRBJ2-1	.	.	TGTGCCATCAGTGTATTGGGGCTAGCGAATGAGCAGTTCTTC	CAISVLGLANEQFF
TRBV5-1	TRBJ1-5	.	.	TGCGCCAGCAGTCGGGATTCGAATAGCAATCAGCCCCAGCATTTT	CASSRDSNSNQPQHF
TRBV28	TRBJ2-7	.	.	TGTGCCAGCAGTCCTTTTGGGTCCTCCTACGAGCAGTACTTC	CASSPFGSSYEQYF
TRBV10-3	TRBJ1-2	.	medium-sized	TGTGCCATCAGGGGGACGGCGCTGACGTATAACTATGGCTACACCTTC	CAIRGTALTYNYGYTF
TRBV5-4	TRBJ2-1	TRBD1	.	TGTGCCAGCAGCGGGGACAGTTCGGTAATCGGTGAGCAGTTCTTC	CASSGDSSVIGEQFF
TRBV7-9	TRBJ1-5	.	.	TGTGCCAGCAGCTTTGCGGATCAGCCCCAGCATTTT	CASSFADQPQHF
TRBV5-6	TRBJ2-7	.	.	TGTGCCAGCAGCTTGGAGGGTACCTACGAGCAGTACTTC	CASSLEGTYEQYF
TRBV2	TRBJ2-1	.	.	TGTGCCAGCAGTGAAGCAGCGAATGAGCAGTTCTTC	CASSEAANEQFF
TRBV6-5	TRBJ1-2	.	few	TGTGCCAGCAGTTACTCTCGCAGGGGCCTTGGTTATGGCTACACCTTC	CASSYSRRGLGYGYTF
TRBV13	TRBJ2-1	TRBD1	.	TGTGCCAGCAGCTTAGAGGACAGGGGCCTAAACAATGAGCAGTTCTTC	CASSLEDRGLNNEQFF
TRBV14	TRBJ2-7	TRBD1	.	TGTGCCAGCAGCCTCCGGGACAGGGGGGCCTACGAGCAGTACTTC	CASSLRDRGAYEQYF
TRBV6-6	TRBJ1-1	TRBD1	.	TGTGCCAGCAGGCTTATGACAGGGACTGAAGCTTTCTTT	CASRLMTGTEAFF
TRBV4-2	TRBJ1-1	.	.	TGTGCCAGCAGCCAGATGGGAATAGGGGTGATGAACACTGAAGCTTTCTTT	CASSQMGIGVMNTEAFF
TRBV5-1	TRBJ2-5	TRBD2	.	TGCGCCAGCAGCTTGGTGCCTAGCGGGGGGAAGACCCAGTACTTC	CASSLVPSGGKTQYF
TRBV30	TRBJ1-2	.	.	TGTGCCTGGTCACGACAGACGAATGGCTACACCTTC	CAWSRQTNGYTF
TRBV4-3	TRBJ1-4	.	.	TGCGCCAGCAGCCAAGATAGAGCGGGGAACGGGTTTAATGAAAAACTGTTTTTT	CASSQDRAGNGFNEKLFF
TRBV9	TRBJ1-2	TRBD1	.	TGTGCCAGCAGCACCTATTCCGGGACAGGGAGCGGCTACACCTTC	CASSTYSGTGSGYTF
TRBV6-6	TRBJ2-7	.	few	TGTGCCAGCAGTTACGAGGGGATCGAGCAGTACTTC	CASSYEGIEQYF
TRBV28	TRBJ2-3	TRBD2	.	TGTGCCAGCAGTTTCGCGGGAGAGGGCACAGATACGCAGTATTTT	CASSFAGEGTDTQYF
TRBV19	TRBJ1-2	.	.	TGTGCCAGGTCCGGGACGCGGAAAGGGGGCTACACCTTC	CARSGTRKGGYTF
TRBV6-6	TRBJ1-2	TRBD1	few	TGTGCCAGCAGTTACTCGGGCGGACAGGGGTACTATGGCTACACCTTC	CASSYSGGQGYYGYTF
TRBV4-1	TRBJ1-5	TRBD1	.	TGCGCCAGCAGCCAAACAGGGGGGGCTCAGCCCCAGCATTTT	CASSQTGGAQPQHF
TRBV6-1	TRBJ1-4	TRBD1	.	TGTGCCAGCAGTGCAACAGGGGAGGCTAATGAAAAACTGTTTTTT	CASSATGEANEKLFF
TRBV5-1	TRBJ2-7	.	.	TGCGCCAGCAGCTTGGGAGGGAGCACCTACGAGCAGTACTTC	CASSLGGSTYEQYF
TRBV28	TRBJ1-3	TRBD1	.	TGTGCCAGCAGCAATACCGGGACAGCCGGAAACACCATATATTTT	CASSNTGTAGNTIYF
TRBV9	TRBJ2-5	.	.	TGTGCCAGCAGCCCCCCCAACCAAGAGACCCAGTACTTC	CASSPPNQETQYF
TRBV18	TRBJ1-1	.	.	TGTGCCAGCTCACCACCGGGCAGTATCACTGAAGCTTTCTTT	CASSPPGSITEAFF
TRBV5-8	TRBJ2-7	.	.	TGTGCCAGCAGCCCCCTAGTGGGGCAGGGGACCTACGAGCAGTACTTC	CASSPLVGQGTYEQYF